The rows below give T cell receptor beta chains drawn from one sample of a study of cytomegalovirus exposure and HLA in healthy donors. Sequenced by immunoSEQ multiplex PCR; TCRdb stores in-frame clones only, minus some. The profile covers roughly 150,000 clones, with more than 75% appearing a single time and approximately 2.1% taken by the ten largest. Sequenced material: PBMCs. The receptor source for this set is a man aged 25 to 40 in good health and CMV-seronegative. Both conserved end residues are part of each CDR3. D genes are given only for firm matches. Not every row has a clone size; where given, it reads once, few, many or a size class.

size,V,J,D,CDR3,DNA
few,TRBV30,TRBJ1-2,TRBD1,CAWSFLTGTGWGNGYTF,TGTGCCTGGAGTTTCCTCACCGGGACAGGTTGGGGCAATGGCTACACCTTC
-,TRBV14,TRBJ2-7,TRBD2,CASSLGTTSSYEQYF,TGTGCCAGCAGTCTCGGGACTACAAGCTCCTACGAGCAGTACTTC
-,TRBV7-2,TRBJ1-2,-,CASSLGPSRTQTGYTF,TGTGCCAGCAGCTTAGGGCCGTCCCGCACACAGACTGGCTACACCTTC
-,TRBV27,TRBJ1-2,-,CASSYDGLFYGYTF,TGTGCCAGCAGTTATGACGGACTATTTTATGGCTACACCTTC
-,TRBV28,TRBJ2-1,TRBD2,CASSPGLAGVDEQFF,TGTGCCAGCAGTCCCGGACTAGCGGGAGTCGATGAGCAGTTCTTC
-,TRBV7-7,TRBJ2-1,TRBD2,CASSLDPGLAGGNEQFF,TGTGCCAGCAGCTTAGACCCGGGACTAGCGGGAGGCAATGAGCAGTTCTTC
-,TRBV11-1,TRBJ2-7,TRBD2,CASSFSPTGGDGYEQYF,TGTGCCAGCAGCTTTTCCCCCACGGGGGGGGATGGCTACGAGCAGTACTTC
-,TRBV6-5,TRBJ2-3,TRBD2,CASKSSSGRDTQYF,TGTGCCAGCAAGTCGAGTAGCGGGAGGGACACGCAGTATTTT
-,TRBV28,TRBJ2-2,-,CASRGAYTGELFF,TGTGCCAGCAGGGGGGCGTACACCGGGGAGCTGTTTTTT
-,TRBV2,TRBJ1-1,-,CASSPLVTHTEAFF,TGTGCCAGCAGCCCCCTCGTCACTCACACTGAAGCTTTCTTT
-,TRBV19,TRBJ1-5,-,CASSISLSQPQHF,TGTGCCAGTAGTATCTCGCTCAGTCAGCCCCAGCATTTT
-,TRBV18,TRBJ2-3,TRBD2,CASSPSGRGADTQYF,TGTGCCAGCTCACCCAGCGGGAGGGGAGCAGATACGCAGTATTTT
-,TRBV12-5,TRBJ2-7,-,CASGFPPPCFNEDEQYF,TGTGCTAGTGGTTTTCCCCCCCCATGTTTCAACGAGGACGAGCAGTACTTC
-,TRBV19,TRBJ2-5,-,CASSRAEQETQYF,TGTGCCAGTAGTAGGGCAGAACAAGAGACCCAGTACTTC
-,TRBV7-9,TRBJ2-4,-,CASRREADIQYF,TGTGCCAGCAGGAGGGAGGCGGACATTCAGTACTTC
-,TRBV27,TRBJ2-1,-,CASASSSYNEQFF,TGTGCCAGCGCCTCCAGCTCCTACAATGAGCAGTTCTTC
-,TRBV27,TRBJ1-1,-,CASSLGGRNTEAFF,TGTGCCAGCAGTTTAGGAGGACGCAACACTGAAGCTTTCTTT
once,TRBV11-2,TRBJ2-7,TRBD2,CASSQTTGGGSYEQYF,TGTGCCAGCAGCCAGACGACCGGCGGCGGGAGCTACGAGCAGTACTTC
-,TRBV7-9,TRBJ2-7,-,CSSSIGAYEQYF,TGTTCCAGCAGCATAGGAGCATACGAGCAGTACTTC
-,TRBV9,TRBJ2-7,TRBD2,CASSPRTSGSYEQYF,TGTGCCAGCAGCCCACGGACTAGCGGGAGTTACGAGCAGTACTTC
-,TRBV10-1,TRBJ2-7,-,CASSEQPVGLKSF,TGCGCCAGCAGTGAGCAACCAGTGGGACTGAAAAGCTTC
-,TRBV27,TRBJ2-3,-,CASSLVVEDTQYF,TGTGCCAGCAGCCTGGTAGTCGAAGATACGCAGTATTTT
-,TRBV5-1,TRBJ2-7,-,CASASSREQYF,TGCGCCAGCGCATCCTCGCGGGAGCAGTACTTC
-,TRBV23-1,TRBJ2-2,-,CATLYTGELFF,TGCGCCACTTTGTATACCGGGGAGCTGTTTTTT
-,TRBV7-9,TRBJ2-1,TRBD2,CASQAWGSGSSYNEQFF,TGTGCCAGCCAAGCTTGGGGTAGCGGGAGCTCCTACAATGAGCAGTTCTTC
-,TRBV29-1,TRBJ2-3,TRBD2,CSVGLAGGTDTQYF,TGCAGCGTTGGGTTAGCGGGGGGCACAGATACGCAGTATTTT
-,TRBV5-4,TRBJ2-7,TRBD2,CASSLVGRGHEQYF,TGTGCCAGCAGCTTGGTCGGGAGGGGACACGAGCAGTACTTC
-,TRBV7-2,TRBJ1-2,TRBD1,CASSFGQGLLGYTF,TGTGCCAGCAGTTTCGGACAGGGGCTGTTGGGCTACACCTTC
-,TRBV10-2,TRBJ1-3,-,CASSRSGNTIYF,TGCGCCAGTAGTCGCTCTGGAAACACCATATATTTT
-,TRBV5-6,TRBJ2-7,-,CASSLTSTYEQYF,TGTGCCAGCAGCTTAACTTCAACCTACGAGCAGTACTTC
-,TRBV6-1,TRBJ2-1,-,CASSGYGDNEQFF,TGTGCCAGCAGTGGTTACGGGGACAATGAGCAGTTCTTC
-,TRBV19,TRBJ1-1,TRBD1,CASVGTGASYEAFF,TGTGCCAGTGTCGGGACAGGGGCTTCCTACGAAGCTTTCTTT
few,TRBV29-1,TRBJ1-1,-,CSVYRLNTEAFF,TGCAGCGTTTACAGACTGAACACTGAAGCTTTCTTT
-,TRBV29-1,TRBJ2-7,-,CSVERAGYSYEQYF,TGCAGCGTTGAACGGGCGGGGTACTCCTACGAGCAGTACTTC
-,TRBV2,TRBJ2-2,-,CASRRDGYTGELFF,TGTGCCAGCAGGCGGGACGGATACACCGGGGAGCTGTTTTTT
-,TRBV9,TRBJ2-7,-,CASSAGTQTYEQYF,TGTGCCAGCAGCGCAGGGACACAGACCTACGAGCAGTACTTC
few,TRBV10-3,TRBJ1-4,TRBD1,CAISARQGANEKLFF,TGTGCCATCAGTGCAAGACAGGGAGCTAATGAAAAACTGTTTTTT
few,TRBV28,TRBJ1-1,-,CASSPTAPDTEAFF,TGTGCCAGCAGCCCCACAGCCCCGGACACTGAAGCTTTCTTT
-,TRBV11-3,TRBJ2-1,TRBD1,CASSSGQGASGPNEQFF,TGTGCCAGCAGCTCAGGACAGGGGGCCTCGGGGCCTAATGAGCAGTTCTTC
-,TRBV4-1,TRBJ2-7,-,CASSQEEQGTKYF,TGCGCCAGCAGCCAAGAGGAGCAGGGGACTAAGTACTTC
few,TRBV6-1,TRBJ2-7,-,CASRGLRQQYF,TGTGCCAGCAGGGGACTCAGGCAGCAGTACTTC
-,TRBV7-9,TRBJ2-5,-,CASSLASGQETQYF,TGTGCCAGCAGCTTAGCTAGCGGCCAAGAGACCCAGTACTTC
-,TRBV2,TRBJ1-2,-,CASSELTRGYTF,TGTGCCAGCAGTGAACTAACTCGTGGCTACACCTTC
-,TRBV5-4,TRBJ1-1,-,CASSLEGFTEAFF,TGTGCCAGCAGCTTGGAGGGGTTCACTGAAGCTTTCTTT
-,TRBV5-4,TRBJ1-2,TRBD1,CASSWDRDYGYTF,TGTGCCAGCAGCTGGGACAGGGACTATGGCTACACCTTC
-,TRBV9,TRBJ2-6,-,CASSPRHSSGANVLTF,TGTGCCAGCAGCCCGCGACACAGCTCTGGGGCCAACGTCCTGACTTTC
-,TRBV5-1,TRBJ1-3,-,CASSATGNSGNTIYF,TGCGCCAGCAGCGCGACGGGTAACTCTGGAAACACCATATATTTT
-,TRBV19,TRBJ2-7,TRBD1,CASSIARDRGDEQYF,TGTGCCAGTAGTATAGCTCGGGACAGGGGTGACGAGCAGTACTTC
-,TRBV6-6,TRBJ2-1,TRBD1,CASSSNGQGGNVEQFF,TGTGCCAGCAGCTCTAATGGACAGGGGGGTAATGTTGAGCAGTTCTTC
-,TRBV7-9,TRBJ1-2,-,CASSEQGNYGYTF,TGTGCCAGCAGCGAGCAGGGTAACTATGGCTACACCTTC
-,TRBV28,TRBJ1-1,-,CASSLLGRGWTEAFF,TGTGCCAGCAGTTTACTGGGCAGGGGTTGGACTGAAGCTTTCTTT
-,TRBV28,TRBJ1-2,TRBD1,CASSLGTGGGYTF,TGTGCCAGCAGTCTCGGGACAGGTGGTGGCTACACCTTC
-,TRBV7-2,TRBJ1-4,TRBD1,CASSPGTGRWEKLFF,TGTGCCAGCAGCCCCGGGACAGGGAGATGGGAAAAACTGTTTTTT
-,TRBV5-6,TRBJ2-1,TRBD2,CASSLIESSGTSVGHEQFF,TGTGCCAGCAGCTTGATTGAGTCTAGCGGGACCTCAGTTGGGCATGAGCAGTTCTTC
few,TRBV6-5,TRBJ1-1,TRBD1,CASSYSYRGTTEAFF,TGTGCCAGCAGTTACTCCTACAGGGGAACCACTGAAGCTTTCTTT
few,TRBV7-2,TRBJ1-1,-,CASSLDPQVLKAFF,TGTGCCAGCAGCCTCGATCCACAGGTACTTAAAGCTTTCTTT